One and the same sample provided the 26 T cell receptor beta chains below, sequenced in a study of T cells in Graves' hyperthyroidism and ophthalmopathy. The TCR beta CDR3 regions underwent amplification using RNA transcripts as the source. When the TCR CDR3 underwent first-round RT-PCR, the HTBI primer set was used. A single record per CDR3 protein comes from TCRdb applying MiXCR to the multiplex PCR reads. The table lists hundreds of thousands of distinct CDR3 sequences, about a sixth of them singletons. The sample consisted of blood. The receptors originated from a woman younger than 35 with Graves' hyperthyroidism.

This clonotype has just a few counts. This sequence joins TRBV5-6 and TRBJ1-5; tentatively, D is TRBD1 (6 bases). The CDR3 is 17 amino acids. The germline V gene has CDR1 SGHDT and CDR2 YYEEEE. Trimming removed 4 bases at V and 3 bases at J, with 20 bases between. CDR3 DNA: TGTGCCAGCAGCCTGGACAGCCCAAGGAGGGCCAATCAGCCCCAGCATTTT. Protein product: CASSLDSPRRANQPQHF.

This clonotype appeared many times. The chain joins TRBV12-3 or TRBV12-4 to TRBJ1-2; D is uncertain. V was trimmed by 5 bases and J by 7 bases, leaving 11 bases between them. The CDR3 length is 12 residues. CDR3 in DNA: TGTGCCAGCAGTAACTGGGGTCCTGGCTACACCTTC. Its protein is CASSNWGPGYTF.

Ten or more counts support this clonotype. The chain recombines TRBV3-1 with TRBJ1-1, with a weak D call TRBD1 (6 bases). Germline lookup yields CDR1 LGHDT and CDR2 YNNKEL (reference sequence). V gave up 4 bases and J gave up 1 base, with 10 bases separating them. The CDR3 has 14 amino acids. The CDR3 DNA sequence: TGTGCCAGCAGCCTGACACAGGGGAACACTGAAGCTTTCTTT. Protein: CASSLTQGNTEAFF. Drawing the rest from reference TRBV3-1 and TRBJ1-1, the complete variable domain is DTAVSQTPKYLVTQMGNDKSIKCEQNLGHDTMYWYKQDSKKFLKIMFSYNNKELIINETVPNRFSPKSPDKAHLNLHINSLELGDSAVYFCASSLTQGNTEAFFGQGTRLTVV.

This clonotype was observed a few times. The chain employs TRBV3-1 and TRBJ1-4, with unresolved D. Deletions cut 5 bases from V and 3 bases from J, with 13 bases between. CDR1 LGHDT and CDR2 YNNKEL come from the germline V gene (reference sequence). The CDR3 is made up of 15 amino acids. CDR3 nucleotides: TGTGCCAGCAGCTCACTCCCGGGTGCTAATGAAAAACTGTTTTTT. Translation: CASSSLPGANEKLFF.

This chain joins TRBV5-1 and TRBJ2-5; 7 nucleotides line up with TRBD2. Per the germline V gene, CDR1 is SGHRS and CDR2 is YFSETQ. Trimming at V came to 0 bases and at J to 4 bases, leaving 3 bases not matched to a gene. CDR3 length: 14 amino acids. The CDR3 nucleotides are TGCGCCAGCAGCTTGGCCGGACTAGTAGAGACCCAGTACTTC. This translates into CASSLAGLVETQYF. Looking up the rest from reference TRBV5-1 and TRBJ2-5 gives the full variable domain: KAGVTQTPRYLIKTRGQQVTLSCSPISGHRSVSWYQQTPGQGLQFLFEYFSETQRNKGNFPGRFSGRQFSNSRSEMNVSTLELGDSALYLCASSLAGLVETQYFGPGTRLLVL.

CDR3 sequence reads: CASSLRVRTSYNEQFF. As DNA, the CDR3 is TGTGCCAGCAGCCTCCGGGTGCGGACGTCCTACAATGAGCAGTTCTTC. This chain links TRBV11-2 with TRBJ2-1; no definite D call. The CDR3 consists of 16 residues. Germline V gives CDR1 SGHAT, CDR2 FQNNGV. V lost 5 bases and J lost 1, with 15 bases in between.

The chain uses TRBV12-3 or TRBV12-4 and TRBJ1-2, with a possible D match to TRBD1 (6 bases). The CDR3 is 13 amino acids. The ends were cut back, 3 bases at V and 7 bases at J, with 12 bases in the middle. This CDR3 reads CASSFRGWGGYTF. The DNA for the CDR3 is TGTGCCAGCAGTTTCAGGGGTTGGGGTGGCTACACCTTC.

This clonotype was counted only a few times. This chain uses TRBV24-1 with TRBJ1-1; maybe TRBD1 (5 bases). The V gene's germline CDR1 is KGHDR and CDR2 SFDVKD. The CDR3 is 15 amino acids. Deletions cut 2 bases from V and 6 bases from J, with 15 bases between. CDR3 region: CATSDSSRAKPEAFF. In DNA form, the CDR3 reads TGTGCCACCAGTGATTCGAGCAGGGCGAAGCCTGAAGCTTTCTTT.

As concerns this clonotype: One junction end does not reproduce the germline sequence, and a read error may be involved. CDR3 loop: CASSLTGPTNEKLFF. The CDR3 nucleotides are TGTGCCAGCAGCTTAACCGGGCCAACTAACGAAAAACTGTTTTTT. This chain links TRBV7-3 with TRBJ1-4, with D uncertain. This CDR3 has 15 amino acids. The V gene's germline CDR1 is SGHTA and CDR2 FQGTGA.

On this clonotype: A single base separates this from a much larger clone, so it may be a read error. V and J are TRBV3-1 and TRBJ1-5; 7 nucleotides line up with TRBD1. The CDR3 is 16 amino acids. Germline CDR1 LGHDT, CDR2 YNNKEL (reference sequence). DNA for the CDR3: TGTGCCAGCAGCCAAGACAGACAGGGAAGCAATCAGCCCCCGCATTTT. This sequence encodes CASSQDRQGSNQPPHF. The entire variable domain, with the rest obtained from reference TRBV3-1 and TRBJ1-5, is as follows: DTAVSQTPKYLVTQMGNDKSIKCEQNLGHDTMYWYKQDSKKFLKIMFSYNNKELIINETVPNRFSPKSPDKAHLNLHINSLELGDSAVYFCASSQDRQGSNQPPHFGDGTRLSIL.

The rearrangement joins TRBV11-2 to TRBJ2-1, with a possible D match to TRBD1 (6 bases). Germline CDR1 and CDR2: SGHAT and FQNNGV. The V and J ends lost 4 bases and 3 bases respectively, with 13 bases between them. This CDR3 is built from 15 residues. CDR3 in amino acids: CASSSWGQSYNEQFF. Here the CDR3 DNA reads TGTGCCAGCAGCTCCTGGGGGCAGAGCTACAATGAGCAGTTCTTC.

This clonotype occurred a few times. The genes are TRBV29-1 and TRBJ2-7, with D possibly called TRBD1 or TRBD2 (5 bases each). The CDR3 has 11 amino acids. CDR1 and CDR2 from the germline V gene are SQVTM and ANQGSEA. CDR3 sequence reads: CTWDDVNEQYF. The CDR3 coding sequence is TGCACCTGGGACGACGTGAACGAGCAGTACTTC.

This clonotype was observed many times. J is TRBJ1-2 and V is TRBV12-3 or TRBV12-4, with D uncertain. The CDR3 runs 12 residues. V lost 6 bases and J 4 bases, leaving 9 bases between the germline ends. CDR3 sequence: CASSGRVYGYTF. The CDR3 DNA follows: TGTGCCAGCAGCGGAAGAGTCTATGGCTACACCTTC.

The CDR3 nucleotides are TGTGCCAGTAGTAGGTCCCGGGGTACGCAGTATTTT. This translates into CASSRSRGTQYF. The chain combines TRBV19 with TRBJ2-3, with TRBD2 as a possible D gene (5 bases). Trimming cost V 4 bases and J 8 bases, with 10 bases left between them. Germline V lookup: CDR1 LNHDA, CDR2 SQIVND (reference sequence). The CDR3 has 12 amino acids. Drawing the rest from reference TRBV19 and TRBJ2-3, the complete variable domain is DGGITQSPKYLFRKEGQNVTLSCEQNLNHDAMYWYRQDPGQGLRLIYYSQIVNDFQKGDIAEGYSVSREKKESFPLTVTSAQKNPTAFYLCASSRSRGTQYFGPGTRLTVL.

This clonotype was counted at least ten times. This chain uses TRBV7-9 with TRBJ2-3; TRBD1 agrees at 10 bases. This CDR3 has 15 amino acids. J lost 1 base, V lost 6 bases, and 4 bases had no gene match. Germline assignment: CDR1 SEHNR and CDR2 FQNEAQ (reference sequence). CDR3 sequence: CASRDRGQGTDTQYF. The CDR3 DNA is TGTGCCAGCAGAGACAGGGGGCAAGGCACAGATACGCAGTATTTT.

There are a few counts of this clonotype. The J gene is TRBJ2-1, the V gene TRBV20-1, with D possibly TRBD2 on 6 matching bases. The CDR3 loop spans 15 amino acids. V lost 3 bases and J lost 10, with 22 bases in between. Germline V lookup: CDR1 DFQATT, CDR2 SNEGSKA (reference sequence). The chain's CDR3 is CSASEVSGGASEQFF. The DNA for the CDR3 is TGCAGTGCTAGTGAAGTCAGTGGCGGGGCCTCGGAGCAGTTCTTC.

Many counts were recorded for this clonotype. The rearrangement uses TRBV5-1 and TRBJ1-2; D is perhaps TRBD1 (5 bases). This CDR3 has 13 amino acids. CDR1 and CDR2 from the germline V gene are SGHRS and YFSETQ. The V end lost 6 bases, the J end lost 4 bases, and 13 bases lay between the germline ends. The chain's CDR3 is CASTPGLGYGYTF. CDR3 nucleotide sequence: TGCGCCAGCACCCCAGGGTTGGGCTATGGCTACACCTTC.

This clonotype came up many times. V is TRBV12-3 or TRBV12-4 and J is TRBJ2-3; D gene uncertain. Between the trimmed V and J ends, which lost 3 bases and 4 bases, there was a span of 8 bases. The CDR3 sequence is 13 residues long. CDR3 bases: TGTGCCAGCAGTTTGAAGCGTGCAGATACGCAGTATTTT. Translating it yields CASSLKRADTQYF.

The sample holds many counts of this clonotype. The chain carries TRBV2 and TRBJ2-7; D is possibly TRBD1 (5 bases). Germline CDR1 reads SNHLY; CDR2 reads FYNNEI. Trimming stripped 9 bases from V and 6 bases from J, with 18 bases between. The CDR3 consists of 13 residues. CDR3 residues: CASCLDINGEQYF. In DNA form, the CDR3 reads TGTGCCAGTTGCCTGGACATTAACGGCGAGCAGTACTTC.

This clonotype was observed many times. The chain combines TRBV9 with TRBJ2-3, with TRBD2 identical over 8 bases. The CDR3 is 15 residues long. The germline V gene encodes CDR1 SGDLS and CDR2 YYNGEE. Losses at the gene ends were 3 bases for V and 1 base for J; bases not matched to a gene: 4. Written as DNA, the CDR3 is TGTGCCAGCAGCGCGTATAGCGGGGGCACAGATACGCAGTATTTT. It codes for CASSAYSGGTDTQYF. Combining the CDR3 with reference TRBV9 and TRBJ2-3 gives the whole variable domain DSGVTQTPKHLITATGQRVTLRCSPRSGDLSVYWYQQSLDQGLQFLIQYYNGEERAKGNILERFSAQQFPDLHSELNLSSLELGDSALYFCASSAYSGGTDTQYFGPGTRLTVL.

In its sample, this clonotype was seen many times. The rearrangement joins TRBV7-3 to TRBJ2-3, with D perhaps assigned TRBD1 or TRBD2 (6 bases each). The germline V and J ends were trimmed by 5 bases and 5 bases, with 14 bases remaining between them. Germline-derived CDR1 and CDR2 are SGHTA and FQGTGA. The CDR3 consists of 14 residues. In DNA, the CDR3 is TGTGCCAGCAGCCCATCGGGGGCGGGAGATACGCAGTATTTT. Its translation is CASSPSGAGDTQYF.

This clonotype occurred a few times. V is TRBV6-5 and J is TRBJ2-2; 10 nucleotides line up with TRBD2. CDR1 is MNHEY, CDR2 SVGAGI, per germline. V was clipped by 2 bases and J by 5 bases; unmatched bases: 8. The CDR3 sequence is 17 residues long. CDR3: CASSYRGTSVWTGELFF. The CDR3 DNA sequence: TGTGCCAGCAGTTACCGGGGGACTAGCGTTTGGACCGGGGAGCTGTTTTTT.

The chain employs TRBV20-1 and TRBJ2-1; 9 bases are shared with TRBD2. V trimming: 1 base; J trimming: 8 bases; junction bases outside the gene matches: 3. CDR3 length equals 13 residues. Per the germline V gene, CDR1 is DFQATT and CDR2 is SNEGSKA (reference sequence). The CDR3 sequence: CSARVAGDYEQFF. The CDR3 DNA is TGCAGTGCTAGAGTAGCGGGGGATTATGAGCAGTTCTTC.

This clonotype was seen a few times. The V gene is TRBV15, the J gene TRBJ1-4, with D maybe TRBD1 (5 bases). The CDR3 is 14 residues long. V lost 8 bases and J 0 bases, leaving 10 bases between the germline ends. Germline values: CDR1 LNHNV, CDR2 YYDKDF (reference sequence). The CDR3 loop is CATAGYATNEKLFF. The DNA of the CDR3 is TGTGCCACCGCAGGGTATGCAACTAATGAAAAACTGTTTTTT.

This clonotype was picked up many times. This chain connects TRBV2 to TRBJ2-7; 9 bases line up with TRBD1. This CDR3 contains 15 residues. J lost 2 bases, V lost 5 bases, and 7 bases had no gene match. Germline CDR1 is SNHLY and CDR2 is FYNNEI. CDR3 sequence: CASSRDRVVTYEQYF. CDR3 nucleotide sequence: TGTGCCAGCAGTCGGGACAGGGTCGTCACCTACGAGCAGTACTTC.

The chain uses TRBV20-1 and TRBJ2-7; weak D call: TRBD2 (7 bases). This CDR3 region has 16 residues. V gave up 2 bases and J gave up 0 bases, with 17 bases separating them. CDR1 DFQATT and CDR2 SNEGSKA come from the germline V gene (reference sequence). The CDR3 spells CSARKGGKTGSYEQYF. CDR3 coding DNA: TGCAGTGCTAGAAAGGGGGGGAAAACGGGCTCCTACGAGCAGTACTTC.